This T cell receptor beta chain was found in a study of T-cell memory formation after mild COVID-19. The overall study: Most TCR clusters belonged to a single donor.

Study-level findings and limits: A second wave of clones peaked on day 37, and their SARS-CoV-2 specificity went unconfirmed. Among CD4+ contracting clones, most were CM and EM, and CD8+ ones EMRA.

About this clonotype: What it binds is unknown.

This CDR3 has 14 amino acids. V was shortened by 4 bases and J by 4 bases, with 13 bases between the two germline ends. TCR alpha and TCR beta cDNA libraries carrying sample barcodes and UMIs were produced by 5'RACE using constant-segment primers. Each CDR3 protein gets one entry after TCRdb re-called the 5' RACE reads with MiXCR. Among around 390,000 distinct CDR3 sequences listed, around a sixth were seen once. This sequence originates from a young man who had mild COVID-19 (a few samples of this study predate the infection). Cell type and time point are not known. The chain uses TRBV12-3 or TRBV12-4 and TRBJ1-1; possible D gene TRBD1, 6 bases. The specimen sequenced was PBMCs or a T cell subset sorted from them (not recorded which). The CDR3 DNA reads as TGTGCCAGCAGTTCGGGGGGGGCGTTCACTGAAGCTTTCTTT. Protein product: CASSSGGAFTEAFF.